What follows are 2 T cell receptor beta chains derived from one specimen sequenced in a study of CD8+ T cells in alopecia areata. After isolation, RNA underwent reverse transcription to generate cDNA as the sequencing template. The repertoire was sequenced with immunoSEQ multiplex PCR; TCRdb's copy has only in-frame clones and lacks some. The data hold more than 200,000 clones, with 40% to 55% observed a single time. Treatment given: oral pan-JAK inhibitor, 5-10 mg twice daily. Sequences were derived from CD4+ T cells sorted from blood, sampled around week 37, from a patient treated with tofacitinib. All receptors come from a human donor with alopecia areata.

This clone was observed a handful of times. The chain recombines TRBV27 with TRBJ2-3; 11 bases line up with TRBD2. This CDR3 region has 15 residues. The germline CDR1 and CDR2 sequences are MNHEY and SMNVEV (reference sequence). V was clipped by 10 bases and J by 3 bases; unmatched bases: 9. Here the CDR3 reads CATGRASGRTDTQYF. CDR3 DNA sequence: TGTGCCACGGGTCGGGCTAGCGGGAGGACAGATACGCAGTATTTT.

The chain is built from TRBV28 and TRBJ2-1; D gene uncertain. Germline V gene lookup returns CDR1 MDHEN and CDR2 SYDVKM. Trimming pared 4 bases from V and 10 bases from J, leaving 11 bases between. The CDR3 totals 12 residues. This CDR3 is CASSSGPMEQFF. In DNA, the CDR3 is TGTGCCAGCAGTTCCGGACCAATGGAGCAGTTCTTC. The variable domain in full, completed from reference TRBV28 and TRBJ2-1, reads DVKVTQSSRYLVKRTGEKVFLECVQDMDHENMFWYRQDPGLGLRLIYFSYDVKMKEKGDIPEGYSVSREKKERFSLILESASTNQTSMYLCASSSGPMEQFFGPGTRLTVL.